These 29 T cell receptor beta chains came from one sample sequenced in a study of T cell responses to AZD1222 COVID-19 vaccine. Produced via immunoSEQ multiplex PCR; TCRdb's table is partial and in-frame only. The table shows approximately 150,000 clones, with 92% occurring only once. The specimen was peripheral blood, collected 28 days after the second AZD1222 dose. These receptors came from an adult who received the AZD1222 COVID-19 vaccine.

This chain joins TRBV12-3 or TRBV12-4 and TRBJ2-3; 7 bases are a match to TRBD2. With V trimmed by 8 bases and J by 1 base, 3 bases remained unmatched. CDR3 length equals 13 residues. CDR3 in DNA: TGTGCCAGCCGTCGGGGGGGCACAGATACGCAGTATTTT. It encodes CASRRGGTDTQYF.

This clone was seen just once. J is TRBJ1-5 and V is TRBV12-3 or TRBV12-4; D not resolved. This CDR3 is 13 amino acids long. Trimming pared 5 bases from V and 4 bases from J, leaving 9 bases between. The CDR3 sequence is CASSRNSNQPQHF. The CDR3 DNA reads TGTGCCAGCAGTCGGAATTCAAATCAGCCCCAGCATTTT.

The genes are TRBV13 and TRBJ2-7; D unclear. CDR1 is PRHDT, CDR2 FYEKMQ, per germline (reference sequence). The CDR3 is made up of 13 amino acids. V lost 0 bases to trimming and J lost 0 bases, with 3 bases between them. CDR3 DNA: TGTGCCAGCAGCTTAGGGTCCTCCTACGAGCAGTACTTC. Translating gives CASSLGSSYEQYF.

The J gene is TRBJ2-7, the V gene TRBV6-1; a weak D match, TRBD1 (6 bases). CDR1 is MNHNS and CDR2 is SASEGT in the germline V gene. CDR3 length: 12 amino acids. Trimming cost V 2 bases and J 6 bases, with 8 bases left between them. The CDR3 bases are TGTGCCAGCAGTGAAACAGGGTTCGAGCAGTACGTC. It specifies CASSETGFEQYV.

V usage is TRBV28 and J usage is TRBJ1-2; D is possibly TRBD1 (5 bases). The germline V gene encodes CDR1 MDHEN and CDR2 SYDVKM. The V and J ends lost 9 bases and 4 bases respectively, with 15 bases between them. The CDR3 consists of 13 residues. The chain's CDR3 is CASMATGAYGYTF. CDR3 in DNA: TGTGCCAGTATGGCAACCGGGGCCTATGGCTACACCTTC.

This chain connects TRBV6-5 to TRBJ1-2, with D perhaps TRBD1 (6 bases). Trimming stripped 3 bases from V and 7 bases from J, with 12 bases between. The CDR3 has 13 amino acids. Germline V CDR1 and CDR2: MNHEY, SVGAGI. The CDR3 sequence: CASSYGGAGGYTF. The CDR3 DNA is TGTGCCAGCAGTTATGGGGGCGCGGGTGGCTACACCTTC.

CDR3 bases: TGTGCCAGCAGTTTATTGGCCAGATCGAACACTGAAGCTTTCTTT. Residues: CASSLLARSNTEAFF. This chain connects TRBV27 to TRBJ1-1; D not resolved. Germline CDR1 reads MNHEY; CDR2 reads SMNVEV (reference sequence). V lost 1 base, J lost 1 base, and 10 bases lay in between. The CDR3 is 15 amino acids.

This chain links TRBV3-1 (or the pseudogene TRBV3-2) with TRBJ2-2; D is perhaps TRBD1 or TRBD2 (6 bases each). The CDR3 loop spans 14 amino acids. Germline assignment: CDR1 LGHDT and CDR2 YNNKEL (reference sequence). Deletions cut 9 bases from V and 5 bases from J, with 16 bases between. CDR3 coding DNA: TGTGCCAGTCAAGAAGGGGGAGGAACCGGGGAGCTGTTTTTT. Protein product: CASQEGGGTGELFF.

The V gene is TRBV7-9, the J gene TRBJ1-2, with D hard to call. The CDR3 extends over 14 amino acids. The germline CDR1 and CDR2 sequences are SEHNR and FQNEAQ (reference sequence). V was pared by 8 bases and J by 5 bases, with 18 bases between. CDR3 nucleotide sequence: TGTGCCAGCTCCTCTGGCACCTCTCGTTATGGCTACACCTTC. It encodes CASSSGTSRYGYTF.

This chain connects TRBV5-8 to TRBJ1-2, with a weak D call TRBD1 (5 bases). CDR1 and CDR2 from the germline V gene are SGHTS and YDEGEE. Trimming stripped 6 bases from V and 5 bases from J, with 17 bases between. The CDR3 has 14 amino acids. The DNA of the CDR3 is TGTGCCAGCATCCGGAGGGGTCAGAAGTATGGCTACACCTTC. Translating gives CASIRRGQKYGYTF. The full variable domain, its missing parts supplied by reference TRBV5-8 and TRBJ1-2, is EAGVTQSPTHLIKTRGQQATLRCSPISGHTSVYWYQQALGLGLQFLLWYDEGEERNRGNFPPRFSGRQFPNYSSELNVNALELEDSALYLCASIRRGQKYGYTFGSGTRLTVV.

V and J are TRBV19 and TRBJ1-2, with 7 bases lining up with TRBD1. V shed 4 bases, J shed 1 base, and the junction held 9 bases outside the gene matches. The CDR3 totals 16 residues. Germline V gene sequence: CDR1 LNHDA, CDR2 SQIVND (reference sequence). CDR3 sequence: CASSTRHRGYNYGYTF. The DNA for the CDR3 is TGTGCCAGTAGTACAAGACACAGGGGCTATAACTATGGCTACACCTTC.

V usage is TRBV24-1 and J usage is TRBJ1-2; 7 bases match TRBD1. This CDR3 has 13 residues. V trimming: 3 bases; J trimming: 4 bases; junction bases outside the gene matches: 1. Germline loops: CDR1 KGHDR, CDR2 SFDVKD. This CDR3 reads CATSDTGAYGYTF. CDR3 DNA sequence: TGTGCCACCAGTGATACAGGGGCCTATGGCTACACCTTC.

The gene calls are TRBV7-9 and TRBJ2-3; 7 bases agree with TRBD2. CDR1 SEHNR and CDR2 FQNEAQ come from the germline V gene (reference sequence). V was clipped by 5 bases and J by 7 bases; unmatched bases: 15. The CDR3 has 16 amino acids. CDR3 nucleotide sequence: TGTGCCAGCAGCCGACCCGAACGCGGGGGAGTTTATACGCAGTATTTT. It is translated as CASSRPERGGVYTQYF.

CDR3 nucleotides: TGTGCCAGCAGCGTAGGAGGAAGCGGGGGAAACACCGGGGAGCTGTTTTTT. Protein: CASSVGGSGGNTGELFF. This chain links TRBV9 with TRBJ2-2; TRBD2 agrees at 8 bases. Germline V gene data show CDR1 as SGDLS and CDR2 as YYNGEE. The CDR3 totals 17 residues. Trimming at V came to 0 bases and at J to 2 bases, leaving 6 bases not matched to a gene.

The genes are TRBV12-5 and TRBJ1-5, with D possibly matching TRBD1 (5 bases). With 7 bases removed from V and 1 base from J, the gap between germline ends came to 11 bases. The CDR3 runs to 14 residues. The germline V gene encodes CDR1 LGHNT and CDR2 FRNRAP. The CDR3 reads CASAPGESNQPQHF. The CDR3 DNA follows: TGTGCTAGTGCCCCGGGGGAGAGCAATCAGCCCCAGCATTTT.

The chain combines TRBV2 with TRBJ1-5; perhaps TRBD1 as D (6 bases). V lost 7 bases to trimming and J lost 7 bases, with 11 bases between them. This CDR3 contains 12 residues. Germline values: CDR1 SNHLY, CDR2 FYNNEI. In nucleotides, the CDR3 is TGTGCCAGCACCAGGGGTAGCCAGCCCCAGCATTTT. This gives the protein CASTRGSQPQHF.

V is TRBV6-5 and J is TRBJ1-6; the D gene is possibly TRBD1 (5 bases). V lost 4 bases and J 7 bases, leaving 11 bases between the germline ends. The germline V gene has CDR1 MNHEY and CDR2 SVGAGI. The CDR3 contains 14 residues. CDR3 amino acids: CASSLGELNSPLHF. DNA of the CDR3: TGTGCCAGCAGTTTGGGGGAACTGAATTCACCCCTCCACTTT.

In its sample, this clone was seen a few times. This chain connects TRBV6-5 to TRBJ2-7, with 7 bases lining up with TRBD2. The ends lost 4 bases at V and 2 bases at J; junction bases unmatched: 5. Germline CDR1 is MNHEY and CDR2 is SVGAGI. The CDR3 is 14 amino acids. For the CDR3, the DNA is TGTGCCAGCAGTTCGGGACTAACGGCCTACGAGCAGTACTTC. The encoded protein is CASSSGLTAYEQYF.

This clone was detected once. This rearrangement joins TRBV15 to TRBJ1-5; unclear D gene. V was shortened by 0 bases and J by 4 bases, with 4 bases between the two germline ends. This CDR3 comprises 13 residues. Germline CDR1 and CDR2: LNHNV and YYDKDF (reference sequence). In DNA, the CDR3 is TGTGCCACCAGCAGAGATAGGAATCAGCCCCAGCATTTT. Residues: CATSRDRNQPQHF.

The chain has TRBV5-1 and TRBJ2-5; possibly TRBD2 for D (6 bases). Germline CDR1 reads SGHRS; CDR2 reads YFSETQ. The CDR3 has 14 amino acids. V lost 4 bases to trimming and J lost 2 bases, with 12 bases between them. For the CDR3, the DNA is TGCGCCAGCAGCCCGGGACTTGAACAAGAGACCCAGTACTTC. Its protein product is CASSPGLEQETQYF.

The chain links TRBV2 to TRBJ1-2; D call uncertain. The V gene lost 4 bases and the J gene lost 6 bases, with 15 bases spanning the gap. CDR1 is SNHLY and CDR2 is FYNNEI in the germline V gene. CDR3 length equals 14 residues. As DNA, the CDR3 is TGTGCCAGCAGTGTATTGGGGAGCGTGGATGGCTACACCTTC. This encodes CASSVLGSVDGYTF.

This clone occurred once. Germline is not matched at one junction end, which may reflect a read error. The chain links TRBV2 to TRBJ1-1, with 10 bases matching TRBD1. The CDR3 totals 11 residues. CDR1 SNHLY and CDR2 FYNNEI come from the germline V gene. The chain's CDR3 is CASSGGTGAVF. CDR3 nucleotide sequence: TGTGCCAGCAGTGGGGGGACAGGGGCCGTTTTT. Together with reference TRBV2 and TRBJ1-1, the CDR3 gives the full variable domain: EPEVTQTPSHQVTQMGQEVILRCVPISNHLYFYWYRQILGQKVEFLVSFYNNEISEKSEIFDDQFSVERPDGSNFTLKIRSTKLEDSAMYFCASSGGTGAVFGQGTRLTVV.

This clone was seen only once. V is TRBV3-1 (or the pseudogene TRBV3-2) and J is TRBJ1-4; 8 nucleotides match TRBD1. There are 15 residues in the CDR3. CDR1 and CDR2 (germline): LGHDT, YNNKEL (reference sequence). J gave up 3 bases and V 4 bases, and 4 bases lay outside the gene matches. CDR3 sequence reads: CASSPSTGANEKLFF. CDR3 DNA: TGTGCCAGCAGCCCTTCGACAGGGGCTAATGAAAAACTGTTTTTT.

The V call is TRBV19, the J call TRBJ1-6; D uncertain. There are 15 residues in the CDR3. V lost 1 base and J lost 10, with 14 bases in between. Germline V CDR1 and CDR2: LNHDA, SQIVND (reference sequence). The CDR3 DNA follows: TGTGCCAGTAGTATAGGGGCCGTTGTCGGCTCACCCCTCCACTTT. It is translated as CASSIGAVVGSPLHF.

This chain joins TRBV29-1 and TRBJ2-2; D gene uncertain. The germline V gene has CDR1 SQVTM and CDR2 ANQGSEA. V gave up 3 bases and J gave up 1 base, with 9 bases separating them. There are 14 residues in the CDR3. The CDR3 sequence is CSVENGLNTGELFF. CDR3 sequence (DNA): TGCAGCGTTGAGAACGGGTTGAACACCGGGGAGCTGTTTTTT.

The V and J genes are TRBV7-9 and TRBJ1-3; 7 bases map to TRBD1. The CDR3 has 13 amino acids. After removal of 5 bases from V and 4 bases from J, the junction contained 2 bases not matched to a gene. Germline CDR1 is SEHNR and CDR2 is FQNEAQ (reference sequence). The CDR3 sequence: CASSQDRGNTIYF. The CDR3 DNA sequence: TGTGCCAGCAGCCAGGACAGGGGAAACACCATATATTTT.

Only one count was recorded for this clone. The V call is TRBV5-8, the J call TRBJ1-2; 9 bases fit TRBD1. V lost 4 bases, J lost 11 bases, and 12 bases stayed unmatched. The germline gives CDR1 SGHTS, CDR2 YDEGEE. The CDR3 loop spans 14 amino acids. Here the CDR3 reads CASSTGQGRTQYTF. The CDR3 region has the DNA TGTGCCAGCAGCACCGGACAGGGGAGAACGCAATACACCTTC.

CDR3 coding DNA: TGTGCCAGTAGTATGTGGCTAGCGGGAACCGGGAGCAATGAGCAGTTCTTC. It specifies CASSMWLAGTGSNEQFF. This rearrangement joins TRBV19 to TRBJ2-1; 9 nucleotides match TRBD2. This CDR3 comprises 17 residues. V was pared by 3 bases and J by 6 bases, with 12 bases of the junction left unmatched. Germline CDR1 and CDR2: LNHDA and SQIVND (reference sequence).

The chain has TRBV29-1 and TRBJ2-5, with 7 bases aligning to TRBD1. This CDR3 has 14 amino acids. V lost 6 bases to trimming and J lost 2 bases; unmatched junction nucleotides: 9. Per the germline V gene, CDR1 is SQVTM and CDR2 is ANQGSEA. The CDR3 loop reads CSVVGPTGQETQYF. The CDR3 nucleotides are TGCAGCGTGGTGGGTCCGACAGGGCAAGAGACCCAGTACTTC. Complete variable domain (other parts from reference TRBV29-1 and TRBJ2-5): SAVISQKPSRDICQRGTSLTIQCQVDSQVTMMFWYRQQPGQSLTLIATANQGSEATYESGFVIDKFPISRPNLTFSTLTVSNMSPEDSSIYLCSVVGPTGQETQYFGPGTRLLVL.